The clone carrying this TCR beta chain was seen a handful of times. The antigen is unknown. TCRdb independently ran MiXCR on the RT-PCR reads; one entry per CDR3 protein. The sample holds around 490,000 distinct CDR3 sequences, about 8% seen once. This entry is derived from a study of response to subunit inactivated influenza vaccine. Study conclusions and caveats: New T cells are recruited in small numbers by each seasonal influenza vaccination, according to the authors' suggestion.

This clonotype originated in a man in his fifties or sixties who received an inactivated influenza vaccine. Sample: PBMCs from blood, taken roughly 24 months after vaccination.

The CDR3 coding sequence is TGCGCCAGCAGCCCGGCGACAGGGGAATTCTACGAGCAGTACTTC. This translates into CASSPATGEFYEQYF. This chain links TRBV5-1 with TRBJ2-7; 8 bases map to TRBD1. The V gene's germline CDR1 is SGHRS and CDR2 YFSETQ. The ends lost 4 bases at V and 3 bases at J; junction bases unmatched: 9. The CDR3 is 15 residues long.